The T cell receptor (beta chain) under discussion was sequenced for a study of cytomegalovirus exposure and HLA in healthy donors. General study findings and limits: A later analysis showed TCR association rates differing by HLA locus, peaking at DRB1 and lowest at HLA-C. The study reported that TCR beta sequences accurately predicted HLA-A and HLA-B alleles in most subjects.

The CDR3 is 16 residues long. Trimming took 3 bases from V and 0 from J; bases not matched to a gene: 4. Germline V gene lookup returns CDR1 KGHSH and CDR2 LQKENI. A multiplex PCR was run with 60 Vbeta primers and 13 Jbeta primers. TCRdb's copy holds only in-frame clones and misses some; the assay was immunoSEQ multiplex PCR. The sample shows over 150,000 clones, over 80% of them seen only once. For this clone: Its target is not known.

The sequence derives from a male donor in good health and CMV-seronegative. The chain combines TRBV18 with TRBJ1-1; 10 bases are shared with TRBD1. Sequencing was carried out using PBMCs. CDR3 bases: TGTGCCAGCTCACCCGGGACAGGGGCCATGAACACTGAAGCTTTCTTT. Protein sequence: CASSPGTGAMNTEAFF.